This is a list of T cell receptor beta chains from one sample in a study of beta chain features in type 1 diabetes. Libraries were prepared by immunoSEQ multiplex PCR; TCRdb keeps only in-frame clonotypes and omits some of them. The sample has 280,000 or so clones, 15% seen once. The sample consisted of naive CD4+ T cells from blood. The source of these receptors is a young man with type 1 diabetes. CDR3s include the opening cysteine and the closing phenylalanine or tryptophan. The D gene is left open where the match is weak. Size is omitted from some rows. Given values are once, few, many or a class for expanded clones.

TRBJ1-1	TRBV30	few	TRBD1	TGTGCCTCACGACAGGGGGCTGGCACTGAAGCTTTCTTT	CASRQGAGTEAFF
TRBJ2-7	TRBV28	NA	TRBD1	TGTGCCAGCAGTTCTCCTCCGACAGGGAGCTACGAGCAGTACTTC	CASSSPPTGSYEQYF
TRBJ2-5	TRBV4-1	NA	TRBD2	TGCGCCAGCAGCCAAGTCTCAGCGGGGACCCAAGAGACCCAGTACTTC	CASSQVSAGTQETQYF
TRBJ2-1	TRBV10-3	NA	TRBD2	TGTGCCATCAGTACCGGACTAGCGGGAGGGGGCTCCTACAATGAGCAGTTCTTC	CAISTGLAGGGSYNEQFF
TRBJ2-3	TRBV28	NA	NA	TGTGCCAGCACCTTTCCGGGGACAGATACGCAGTATTTT	CASTFPGTDTQYF
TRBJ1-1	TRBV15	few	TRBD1	TGTGCCACCAGCGGTGGGACAGGAGCTTTCTTT	CATSGGTGAFF
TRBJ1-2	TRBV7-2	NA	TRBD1	TGTGCCAGCAGCTTAGCGACAGGGGGCCATGGCTACACCTTC	CASSLATGGHGYTF
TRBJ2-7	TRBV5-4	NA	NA	TGTGCCAGCAGCTTTTCCGGGGGGCTGAGCTACGAGCAGTACTTC	CASSFSGGLSYEQYF
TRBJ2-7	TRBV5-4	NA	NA	TGTGCCAGCAGCTTGTGGGGGGTCTACGAGCAGTACTTC	CASSLWGVYEQYF
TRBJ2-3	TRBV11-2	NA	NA	TGTGCCAGCAGCTTAGACTCGGGCACAGATACGCAGTATTTT	CASSLDSGTDTQYF
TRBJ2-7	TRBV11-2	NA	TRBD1	TGTGCCAGCAGCTCGTACAGGGGCTCCAGCTCCTACGAGCAGTACTTC	CASSSYRGSSSYEQYF
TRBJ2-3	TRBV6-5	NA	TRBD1	TGTGCCAGCAGTACGAGGGACAGTAGCACAGATACGCAGTATTTT	CASSTRDSSTDTQYF
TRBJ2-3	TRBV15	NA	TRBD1	TGTGCCACCAGCACAGGACAGGGGGTCACAGATACGCAGTATTTT	CATSTGQGVTDTQYF
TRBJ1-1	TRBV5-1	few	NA	TGCGCCAGCAGCTTGGCTCCAGGGAACACTGAAGCTTTCTTT	CASSLAPGNTEAFF
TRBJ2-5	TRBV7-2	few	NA	TGTGCCAGCAGCTTCTTTGGGGGCGTGGAGACCCAGTACTTC	CASSFFGGVETQYF
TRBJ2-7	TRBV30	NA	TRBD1	TGTGCCTGGGGACAGGGGTTCGAGCAGTACTTC	CAWGQGFEQYF
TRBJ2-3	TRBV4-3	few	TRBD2	TGCGCCAGCAGCCCTCGAGTGGGGGGGAGCGCCACAGATACGCAGTATTTT	CASSPRVGGSATDTQYF
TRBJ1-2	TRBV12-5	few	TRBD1	TGTGCTAGTGGTTTGCAGGGGGCGGACTATGGCTACACCTTC	CASGLQGADYGYTF
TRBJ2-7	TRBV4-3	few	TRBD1	TGCGCCAGCAGCCTCGGACAGGGGGGATCCTACGAGCAGTACTTC	CASSLGQGGSYEQYF
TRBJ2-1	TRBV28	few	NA	TGTGCCACCGCTTTACGTCCGGGATATGAGCAGTTCTTC	CATALRPGYEQFF
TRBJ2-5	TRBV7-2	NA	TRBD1	TGTGCCAGCAGCTTATTCACAGGGGGGCAGGAGACCCAGTACTTC	CASSLFTGGQETQYF
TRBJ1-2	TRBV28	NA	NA	TGTGCCAGCAGTTTTGGACAGCTCTATGGCTACACCTTC	CASSFGQLYGYTF
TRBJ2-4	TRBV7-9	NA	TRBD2	TGTGCCAGCAGCTACTTTGGGACTAGCGGGTTCTACTTC	CASSYFGTSGFYF
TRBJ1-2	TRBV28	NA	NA	TGTGCCAGCAGTATGCCGGGAGCGGGGGGCTACACCTTC	CASSMPGAGGYTF
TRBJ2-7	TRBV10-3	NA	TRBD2	TGTGCCATCAGAATTGGGACTAGCGACTCCTACGAGCAGTACTTC	CAIRIGTSDSYEQYF
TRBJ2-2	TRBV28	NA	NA	TGTGTTACTCGAGGGGACACGGATGCCGGGGAGCTGTTTTTT	CVTRGDTDAGELFF
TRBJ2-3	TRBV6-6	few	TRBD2	TGTGCCAGCAGTAATCAAGCGGGGTTGGGCACAGATACGCAGTATTTT	CASSNQAGLGTDTQYF
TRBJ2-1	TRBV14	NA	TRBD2	TGTGCCAGCAGCCAAGGACTAGCGGTATACAATGAGCAGTTCTTC	CASSQGLAVYNEQFF
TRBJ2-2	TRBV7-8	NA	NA	TGTGCCAGCAGCTGGAGCGGGACAAACACCGGGGAGCTGTTTTTT	CASSWSGTNTGELFF
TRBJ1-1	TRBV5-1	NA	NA	TGCGCCAGCAGCTTGCGGCCAGGGGCCCTGAACACTGAAGCTTTCTTT	CASSLRPGALNTEAFF
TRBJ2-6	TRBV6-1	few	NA	TGTGCCAGCAGTGAAAAGGGGACTGGGGCCAACGTCCTGACTTTC	CASSEKGTGANVLTF
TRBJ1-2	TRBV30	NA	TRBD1	TGTGCCTGGAGCGCAATCACCGACAGGACAGGTGGCTACACCTTC	CAWSAITDRTGGYTF
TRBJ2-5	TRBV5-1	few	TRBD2	TGCGCCAGCAGCTTCGGCGTAGCGGGACCTGAGACCCAGTACTTC	CASSFGVAGPETQYF
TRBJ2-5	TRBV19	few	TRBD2	TGTGCCAGTAGCTCCGGCCTAGCGGGTGGGGGGACCCAGTACTTC	CASSSGLAGGGTQYF
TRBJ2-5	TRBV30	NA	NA	TGTGCCTGGAGTATGCAGGGAGAGACCCAGTACTTC	CAWSMQGETQYF
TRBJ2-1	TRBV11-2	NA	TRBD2	TGTGCCAGCAGCTTCCTCGCTAGCGGGGAAAAGCAGTTCTTC	CASSFLASGEKQFF
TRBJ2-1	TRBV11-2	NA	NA	TGTGCCAGCAGCTTAGACCGTATATACAGAAAGTTCTTC	CASSLDRIYRKFF
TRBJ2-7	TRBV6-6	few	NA	TGTGCCAGCAGTTACCCGACAGACTACGAGCAGTACTTC	CASSYPTDYEQYF
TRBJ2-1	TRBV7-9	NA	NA	TGTGCCAGCAGGCCGACTTGGCAGCAGACCGAAGTTGAGCAGTTCTTC	CASRPTWQQTEVEQFF
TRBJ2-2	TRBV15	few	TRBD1	TGTGCCACCAGCAGAGATCAAGTCGGACAGGGGACCGGGGAGCTGTTTTTT	CATSRDQVGQGTGELFF
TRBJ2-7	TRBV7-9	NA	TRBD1	TGTGCCAGCAGCTCCAGGGGGCTCGCCGAGCAGTACTTC	CASSSRGLAEQYF